This TCR beta chain emerged from a study of CD8 T cells in Susac syndrome. Whole-study context: Intravenous immunoglobulin alone or corticosteroids were being given to patients with Susac syndrome at blood draw, unless they were therapy-naive.

V lost 4 bases and J 3 bases, leaving 14 bases between the germline ends. CDR3 length: 14 residues. Germline V gene lookup returns CDR1 SGHDT and CDR2 YYEEEE. When the RNA was reverse transcribed, random hexamers were used with an input of roughly 0.5 to 1 ug. TCRdb re-called the immunoSEQ multiplex PCR reads through MiXCR, storing one row per CDR3 protein. The sample has 95,000 to 150,000 distinct CDR3 sequences, 85% to 95% seen once. Details on this clonotype: Its antigen is currently unknown.

Study-level results: Detection of Susac-specific public clones gave over 15 in total CD8+ repertoires and about five in CD8+ TEMRA repertoires.

The authors carried out high-throughput sequencing of TCR beta. They applied it to CD8+ and CD4+ T cells obtained from blood. Recently defined diagnostic criteria classed the Susac syndrome patients as definite or probable. The sample comprised CD8+ T cells from PBMCs. This TCR was sampled from a human donor with Susac syndrome. The rearrangement joins TRBV5-6 to TRBJ2-7; D possibly corresponds to TRBD1 (6 bases). The CDR3 region is CASSKSGDNYEQYF. DNA of the CDR3: TGTGCCAGCAGCAAGTCAGGGGATAACTACGAGCAGTACTTC.